A selection of T cell receptor beta chains follows, all from one sample in a study of blood T cell repertoires in COVID-19. Using immunoSEQ multiplex PCR, the repertoire was profiled, and TCRdb retains in-frame clones only, with some absent. The data contain around 310,000 clones, 90% of them singletons. Sequenced material: peripheral blood. The receptor set was obtained from a woman aged 40 to 49 with COVID-19, enrolled during active disease. CDR3s include the opening cysteine and the closing phenylalanine or tryptophan. D genes are given only for firm matches. Clone size is stated in some rows and not others, as once, few, many or a class when expanded.

J	D	size	V	CDR3	DNA
TRBJ2-6	TRBD1	-	TRBV5-1	CASSAGGQGYSGANVLTF	TGCGCCAGCAGCGCCGGGGGACAGGGTTACTCTGGGGCCAACGTCCTGACTTTC
TRBJ2-7	TRBD2	once	TRBV14	CASSPWPKTSRYEQYF	TGTGCCAGCAGCCCATGGCCTAAGACTAGCCGGTACGAGCAGTACTTC
TRBJ2-7	TRBD2	few	TRBV14	CASSQDHGGSYEQYF	TGTGCCAGCAGCCAAGATCACGGGGGGTCCTACGAGCAGTACTTC
TRBJ1-2	TRBD1	-	TRBV5-1	CASSLAPGQGASGYTF	TGCGCCAGCAGCTTGGCACCGGGACAGGGGGCGAGTGGCTACACCTTC
TRBJ1-6	TRBD1	-	TRBV4-1	CASSQEPDRDSPLHF	TGCGCCAGCAGCCAAGAACCGGACAGGGATTCACCCCTCCACTTT
TRBJ2-3	-	-	TRBV5-1	CASSFDGADTQYF	TGCGCCAGCAGCTTCGACGGAGCAGATACGCAGTATTTT
TRBJ2-5	-	-	TRBV7-3	CASSWGVKETQYF	TGTGCCAGCAGCTGGGGCGTGAAAGAGACCCAGTACTTC
TRBJ2-1	-	-	TRBV24-1	CATSEGEDEQFF	TGTGCCACCAGTGAGGGGGAGGATGAGCAGTTCTTC
TRBJ2-1	TRBD2	-	TRBV6-5	CASSMGLAEIEQFF	TGTGCCAGCAGTATGGGACTAGCGGAGATAGAGCAGTTCTTC
TRBJ2-1	TRBD2	-	TRBV27	CASSFMTSGRFHEQFF	TGTGCCAGCAGTTTTATGACTAGCGGGAGATTCCATGAGCAGTTCTTC
TRBJ2-1	TRBD2	-	TRBV19	CASRLAGGGSYNEQFF	TGTGCCAGCCGACTAGCGGGAGGGGGAAGCTACAATGAGCAGTTCTTC
TRBJ1-1	-	-	TRBV7-9	CASSEGVANTEAFF	TGTGCCAGCAGCGAGGGAGTTGCGAACACTGAAGCTTTCTTT
TRBJ2-7	-	-	TRBV7-9	CASNLGGDEQYF	TGTGCCAGCAACCTGGGAGGTGACGAGCAGTACTTC
TRBJ2-7	-	-	TRBV14	CASSHTIRGEQYF	TGTGCCAGCAGCCACACTATTAGGGGCGAGCAGTACTTC
TRBJ1-1	TRBD1	-	TRBV11-2	CASRPSSKGAMNTEAFF	TGTGCCAGCAGGCCCTCGTCTAAGGGGGCCATGAACACTGAAGCTTTCTTT
TRBJ2-2	TRBD1	-	TRBV11-2	CASSIGQGAPTGELFF	TGTGCCAGCAGCATAGGACAGGGGGCGCCAACCGGGGAGCTGTTTTTT
TRBJ2-7	-	once	TRBV6-5	CVVGGESTSSYEQYF	TGTGTCGTAGGGGGAGAATCCACAAGCTCCTACGAGCAGTACTTC
TRBJ1-5	-	-	TRBV27	CASSLGGYSNQPQHF	TGTGCCAGCAGTTTGGGAGGGTACAGCAATCAGCCCCAGCATTTT
TRBJ2-5	-	-	TRBV4-1	CASSAPTEKETQYF	TGCGCCAGCAGCGCCCCGACAGAGAAGGAGACCCAGTACTTC
TRBJ1-1	-	-	TRBV6-5	CASSRARGSEAFF	TGTGCCAGCAGTCGGGCGAGGGGGTCTGAAGCTTTCTTT
TRBJ2-7	-	-	TRBV19	CASSIGLNHYEQYF	TGTGCCAGTAGTATCGGACTCAATCACTACGAGCAGTACTTC
TRBJ2-1	-	-	TRBV29-1	CSGLGGANEQFF	TGCAGCGGCCTGGGGGGGGCGAATGAGCAGTTCTTC
TRBJ2-7	-	-	TRBV28	CASSPRGPSSYEQYF	TGTGCCAGCAGTCCCCGAGGGCCGAGCTCCTACGAGCAGTACTTC
TRBJ2-7	-	-	TRBV3-1/TRBV3-2	CASSQVGSSYEQYF	TGTGCCAGCAGCCAGGTAGGGAGCTCCTACGAGCAGTACTTC
TRBJ1-6	-	once	TRBV30	CAWSVGQKNSPLHF	TGTGCCTGGAGTGTTGGACAGAAAAATTCACCCCTCCACTTT
TRBJ2-3	TRBD1	few	TRBV28	CASTRGGLETDTQYF	TGTGCCAGCACCCGAGGGGGCCTCGAGACAGATACGCAGTATTTT
TRBJ2-5	-	-	TRBV6-5	CASSWGGPETQYF	TGTGCCAGCAGCTGGGGGGGGCCAGAGACCCAGTACTTC
TRBJ1-2	-	few	TRBV19	CASSFQGSYGYTF	TGTGCCAGTAGTTTCCAGGGGAGCTATGGCTACACCTTC
TRBJ2-3	-	-	TRBV5-1	CASSLWLPTDTQYF	TGCGCCAGCAGCTTGTGGCTCCCTACAGATACGCAGTATTTT
TRBJ2-1	-	once	TRBV9	CASSALRGGRALNEQFF	TGTGCCAGCAGCGCCCTTAGGGGGGGGCGCGCGCTCAATGAGCAGTTCTTC
TRBJ2-5	-	-	TRBV24-1	CATSDPRSLRVKTQYF	TGTGCCACCAGTGACCCTCGCAGTCTCCGGGTTAAGACCCAGTACTTC
TRBJ1-1	-	-	TRBV6-5	CASSRATGLGTEAFF	TGTGCCAGCAGTCGGGCCACAGGGTTGGGAACTGAAGCTTTCTTT
TRBJ1-3	-	-	TRBV13	CASSTLGALSGNTIYF	TGTGCCAGCAGTACGCTGGGGGCCCTCTCTGGAAACACCATATATTTT
TRBJ1-2	-	-	TRBV6-1	CASSAPLYRVSDYGYTF	TGTGCCAGCAGTGCTCCTTTGTACAGGGTTAGCGACTATGGCTACACCTTC
TRBJ2-2	TRBD2	-	TRBV6-2/TRBV6-3	CASSYGLAGYTGELFF	TGTGCCAGCAGTTACGGCCTAGCGGGCTATACCGGGGAGCTGTTTTTT
TRBJ1-1	-	-	TRBV5-1	CASSPRNGVWGEDTEAFF	TGCGCCAGCAGCCCAAGAAACGGTGTATGGGGGGAGGACACTGAAGCTTTCTTT
TRBJ1-2	-	once	TRBV28	CASRSRGTASNYGYTF	TGTGCCAGCAGGAGTAGGGGGACGGCTTCTAACTATGGCTACACCTTC
TRBJ2-3	TRBD2	-	TRBV7-2	CASSIASGVGTDTQYF	TGTGCCAGCAGCATAGCTAGCGGGGTCGGCACAGATACGCAGTATTTT
TRBJ1-2	-	-	TRBV7-2	CASSLAPTRAGVGYTF	TGTGCCAGCAGCTTAGCGCCAACACGGGCAGGGGTCGGCTACACCTTC
TRBJ1-2	TRBD1	-	TRBV29-1	CSVPPRTGEVGGYTF	TGCAGCGTTCCTCCACGGACAGGGGAAGTCGGTGGCTACACCTTC
TRBJ2-1	TRBD2	-	TRBV9	CASSVLAGLRDEQFF	TGTGCCAGCAGCGTACTAGCGGGGCTTCGGGATGAGCAGTTCTTC
TRBJ1-5	-	-	TRBV19	CASSIASQYSNQPQHF	TGTGCCAGTAGTATAGCATCACAGTATAGCAATCAGCCCCAGCATTTT
TRBJ2-7	TRBD2	-	TRBV28	CASTPQTGGTYEQYF	TGTGCCAGCACCCCGCAGACGGGGGGAACCTACGAGCAGTACTTC
TRBJ1-4	-	-	TRBV19	CASRGRGEKLFF	TGTGCCAGTAGAGGACGGGGTGAAAAACTGTTTTTT
TRBJ1-2	-	-	TRBV6-2/TRBV6-3	CASSYRSHIPNYGYTF	TGTGCCAGCAGTTACCGTTCTCACATCCCTAACTATGGCTACACCTTC
TRBJ2-7	TRBD1	-	TRBV19	CASSEAGQGYEQYF	TGTGCCAGTAGTGAAGCGGGACAGGGGTACGAGCAGTACTTC
TRBJ2-7	-	-	TRBV6-5	CASSYTGFYEQYF	TGTGCCAGCAGTTACACAGGTTTCTACGAGCAGTACTTC
TRBJ1-5	-	-	TRBV18	CASSPGGSRPQHF	TGTGCCAGCTCACCGGGAGGGAGCCGGCCCCAGCATTTT
TRBJ1-2	TRBD1	-	TRBV10-3	CAISEPDRAVYGYTF	TGTGCCATCAGTGAGCCAGACAGGGCGGTCTATGGCTACACCTTC
TRBJ1-3	TRBD1	few	TRBV2	CASTPQGPSGNTIYF	TGTGCCAGCACCCCACAGGGGCCCTCTGGAAACACCATATATTTT
TRBJ2-3	-	-	TRBV6-2/TRBV6-3	CASSRGWKTDTQYF	TGTGCCAGCAGTCGCGGGTGGAAGACAGATACGCAGTATTTT
TRBJ2-2	TRBD1	once	TRBV5-6	CASSRMDRGYTGELFF	TGTGCCAGCAGCCGGATGGACAGGGGGTACACCGGGGAGCTGTTTTTT
TRBJ2-2	TRBD2	-	TRBV18	CASSPAVAGGQGPGELFF	TGTGCCAGCTCACCAGCGGTAGCGGGAGGGCAAGGACCCGGGGAGCTGTTTTTT